What follows is one T cell receptor beta chain and its context. Its matching antigen is unknown. The study ran its PCR with 60 Vbeta and 13 Jbeta primers. Sequencing used immunoSEQ multiplex PCR; TCRdb keeps in-frame clones, though not all of them. The data hold 200,000 to 250,000 clones, with around 75% observed a single time. CDR3 length equals 16 residues. J gave up 4 bases and V 2 bases, and 4 bases lay outside the gene matches. Per the germline V gene, CDR1 is MGHRA and CDR2 is YSYEKL. This record comes from a study of cytomegalovirus exposure and HLA in healthy donors. General study points: A further, later analysis showed that HLA-associated TCR beta chains (compared with equally common others) were more clonally expanded. The listing of 150 to 200 TCR beta chains classed them as cytomegalovirus-associated. For presence/absence analyses, sequencing depth was assumed to be roughly uniform across donors. A later analysis reportedly identified an Asian-associated ancestry cluster as carrying fewer N-insertions than the 666-donor mean.

This receptor was taken from a woman aged 25 to 39 in good health and CMV-seronegative. The specimen sequenced was PBMCs. The chain uses TRBV4-1 and TRBJ2-3, with TRBD2 matching 12 bases. CDR3: CASSQLLAGGPDTQYF. The CDR3 DNA follows: TGCGCCAGCAGCCAACTACTAGCGGGGGGCCCAGATACGCAGTATTTT.